This T cell receptor beta chain was captured in a study of cytomegalovirus exposure and HLA in healthy donors. Study-level background: The 100 to 150 validation repertoires were reported in a later analysis to have been generated on the same platform as the roughly 720 first-cohort repertoires.

A word on this clone: The antigen remains unidentified.

Study-wide points: The authors confirmed in vitro that three CMV-associated chains were specific for CMV antigens. Most TCR sequences were uncommon, yet certain public TCRs appeared in many donors. 150 to 200 TCR beta chains were listed as cytomegalovirus-associated.

Method: immunoSEQ multiplex PCR; TCRdb's copy keeps in-frame clones and lacks some. The data contain around 230,000 clones, approximately 84% of them singletons. This CDR3 region has 14 residues. After removal of 1 base from V and 6 bases from J, the junction contained 5 bases not matched to a gene. CDR1 and CDR2 (germline): MGHRA, YSYEKL. Material: PBMCs. The chain carries TRBV4-1 and TRBJ2-7, with 8 nucleotides matching TRBD1. The clonotype was recovered from a woman aged 25 to 39 in good health and CMV-seropositive. The CDR3 coding sequence is TGCGCCAGCAGCCAAGCCCAGGGGGCTGCCGAGCAGTACTTC. It codes for CASSQAQGAAEQYF.